A single sample is the source of the 3 T cell receptor beta chains below, sequenced in a study of control samples from healthy donors and cancer patients. Profiling relied on immunoSEQ multiplex PCR, and the TCRdb table lists in-frame clones only, not all of them. Here the sample spans 100,000 to 150,000 clones, approximately 92% being singletons. The sequenced material came from PBMCs. These TCRs come from a man of 80 years or more with head and neck cancer.

The chain employs TRBV27 and TRBJ1-6, with D maybe TRBD1 (6 bases). CDR1 is MNHEY, CDR2 SMNVEV, per germline (reference sequence). The CDR3 totals 19 residues. V lost 5 bases to trimming and J lost 0 bases, with 20 bases between them. CDR3 sequence reads: CASSVQGLKLSSYNSPLHF. The CDR3 coding sequence is TGTGCCAGCAGTGTACAGGGACTCAAGCTCAGCTCCTATAATTCACCCCTCCACTTT.

The DNA of the CDR3 is TGTGCCAGCAGAAAGGGGGCTGGAAACACCATATATTTT. Amino acids: CASRKGAGNTIYF. The chain employs TRBV7-9 and TRBJ1-3; possible D gene TRBD1, 6 bases. Trimming left V 6 bases short and J 2 bases short, with 8 bases between. Germline values: CDR1 SEHNR, CDR2 FQNEAQ (reference sequence). This CDR3 is 13 amino acids long.

The chain links TRBV2 to TRBJ2-1, with 9 nucleotides matching TRBD2. Germline V gene sequence: CDR1 SNHLY, CDR2 FYNNEI. This CDR3 has 14 residues. J was trimmed by 2 bases and V by 5 bases; bases with no gene match: 1. The CDR3 loop reads CASSSGRTYNEQFF. DNA of the CDR3: TGTGCCAGCAGTAGCGGGAGGACCTACAATGAGCAGTTCTTC.